This T cell receptor beta chain was recovered during a study of T-cell memory formation after mild COVID-19. At the level of the study: TCR clustering was largely donor specific. Findings and limits, study-wide: In second-wave clones peaking day 37, SARS-CoV-2 specificity remained unconfirmed. Detection of some responders pre-infection suggested pre-existing cross-reactive memory T cells participated. Contracting clones, day 15 to 85, had balanced CD4/CD8, and later expanders favored CD4+.

TCRdb called the 5' RACE reads again in MiXCR, with one record for every CDR3 protein. The sample has fewer than 250,000 distinct CDR3 sequences; more than 9% are singletons. Concerning this clonotype itself: Its antigen is unknown.

The germline gives CDR1 LNHDA, CDR2 SQIVND (reference sequence). This CDR3 has 13 amino acids. The V gene lost 4 bases and the J gene lost 7 bases, with 11 bases spanning the gap. This sequence was found in a man aged 18 to 29 who had mild COVID-19 (a few samples of this study predate the infection). Cell type and time point are not known. Sequencing was performed on PBMCs or a T cell subset sorted from them (not recorded which). This rearrangement joins TRBV19 to TRBJ1-5; D not resolved. As DNA, the CDR3 is TGTGCCAGTAGTACCGGGTTGCGGCAGCCCCAGCATTTT. Residues: CASSTGLRQPQHF. Full variable domain (missing parts from reference TRBV19 and TRBJ1-5): DGGITQSPKYLFRKEGQNVTLSCEQNLNHDAMYWYRQDPGQGLRLIYYSQIVNDFQKGDIAEGYSVSREKKESFPLTVTSAQKNPTAFYLCASSTGLRQPQHFGDGTRLSIL.